These 21 T cell receptor beta chains were all obtained from the same sample, sequenced in a study of T cell clonality in common variable immunodeficiency (dated by TCRdb to the mid-2010s). Receptors were amplified or captured by the immunoSEQ multiplex PCR assay. TCRdb retrieved this table from immuneACCESS and kept in-frame rearrangements only. Not all clones are present; in checked studies, unresolved V genes account for under half, and no reason is known for the remainder. The sample comprises 50,000 to 65,000 clones, and every one was counted more than once. The ten biggest clones cover around 1.7% of the sample. Sequencing was done on a sample of peripheral blood mononuclear cells. The source is a person aged 18 to 70 in good health.

This clone showed up many times. The read ends 3 residues before the CDR3 terminus; that terminus is restored from the germline J gene. This chain joins TRBV20-1 and TRBJ2-1, with D possibly being TRBD1 (6 bases). V dropped 4 bases and J dropped 9 bases, with 22 bases sitting between them. This CDR3 is built from 15 residues. The germline gives CDR1 DFQATT, CDR2 SNEGSKA (reference sequence). CDR3 bases read: TGCAGTGCTACCCGGTCCCGGGACACCACAACTGAG. It codes for CSATRSRDTTTE. The complete CDR3 reads CSATRSRDTTTEQFF.

This clone was seen at least ten times. This CDR3 reads CASRPEGAGGNTIYF. The CDR3 bases that were read are TGTGCCAGCAGGCCAGAGGGCGCGGGTGGAAACACC. The rearrangement links TRBV2 to TRBJ1-3; no clear D gene. The CDR3 end lies 3 residues beyond the end of the read and is filled in from the germline J gene. The CDR3 loop spans 15 amino acids. Germline V gene sequence: CDR1 SNHLY, CDR2 FYNNEI. With 6 bases removed from V and 3 bases from J, the gap between germline ends came to 15 bases.

A word on this clone: With the read ending 3 residues before the CDR3 end, the germline J gene is used to fill in that end. The chain carries TRBV5-1 and TRBJ2-7; 9 nucleotides match TRBD1. Germline CDR1 reads SGHRS; CDR2 reads YFSETQ. This CDR3 comprises 14 residues. Trimming at V came to 4 bases and at J to 5 bases, leaving 7 bases not matched to a gene. The CDR3: CASSPGQGMDEQYF. The CDR3 bases that were read are TGCGCCAGCAGCCCAGGACAGGGGATGGACGAG.

This clone was detected many times. The sequenced fragment ends 3 residues before the CDR3 boundary, so the rest is inferred from the germline J gene. The chain employs TRBV30 and TRBJ1-6, with 7 bases aligning to TRBD1. The CDR3 totals 16 residues. V was clipped by 4 bases and J by 11 bases; unmatched bases: 17. CDR1 is GTSNPN, CDR2 SVGIG, per germline (reference sequence). The chain's CDR3 is CAWTIGPGGMLPPLHF. The covered CDR3 bases are TGTGCCTGGACCATTGGACCAGGGGGTATGCTTCCACCC. Based on the CDR3 plus reference TRBV30 and TRBJ1-6, the full variable domain is SQTIHQWPATLVQPVGSPLSLECTVEGTSNPNLYWYRQAAGRGLQLLFYSVGIGQISSEVPQNLSASRPQDRQFILSSKKLLLSDSGFYLCAWTIGPGGMLPPLHFGNGTRLTVT.

This clone was seen ten or more times. The CDR3 bases that were read are TGCAGCGTGGCAAGGGGGACTAATGAAAAA. Amino acid sequence: CSVARGTNEK. The full CDR3 protein reads CSVARGTNEKLFF. V usage is TRBV29-1 and J usage is TRBJ1-4; D is perhaps TRBD1 (6 bases). Read coverage stops 3 residues before the CDR3 terminus; the germline J gene supplies the remainder. V was trimmed by 6 bases and J by 2 bases, leaving 10 bases between them. CDR1 is SQVTM, CDR2 ANQGSEA, per germline. The CDR3 runs 13 residues.

This clone was counted ten times or more. The CDR3 is CASSLAAGAGYTF. The CDR3 bases that were read are TGCGCCAGCAGCTTGGCGGCAGGCGCTGGC. This chain links TRBV5-1 with TRBJ1-2, with D unclear. The read is 3 residues too short to cover the CDR3 end, so that end is filled in from the germline J gene. The CDR3 spans 13 residues. Germline lookup yields CDR1 SGHRS and CDR2 YFSETQ. Deletions cut 0 bases from V and 7 bases from J, with 10 bases between.

This clone was recorded many times. The part of the CDR3 DNA that was read is TGCGCCAGCAGCTTTACAGGGGACTATGGC. Protein sequence: CASSFTGDYG. The whole CDR3 region reads CASSFTGDYGYTF. The genes are TRBV5-1 and TRBJ1-2; 7 bases map to TRBD1. Read coverage stops 3 residues before the CDR3 terminus; the germline J gene supplies the remainder. CDR1 and CDR2 (germline): SGHRS, YFSETQ. This CDR3 comprises 13 residues. After removal of 2 bases from V and 3 bases from J, the junction contained 1 base not matched to a gene.

This clone came up many times. Read coverage stops 3 residues before the CDR3 terminus; the germline J gene supplies the remainder. The chain recombines TRBV9 with TRBJ2-6; 8 nucleotides match TRBD2. Germline V gene data show CDR1 as SGDLS and CDR2 as YYNGEE. With 3 bases clipped from V and 0 bases from J, the junction kept 11 bases outside the gene matches. The CDR3 sequence is 19 residues long. This CDR3 reads CASSGRWTSPRSGANVLTF. Partial CDR3 DNA: TGTGCCAGCAGCGGACGTTGGACTAGCCCTCGCTCTGGGGCCAACGTC.

Many counts were recorded for this clone. With the read ending 3 residues before the CDR3 end, the germline J gene is used to fill in that end. The chain uses TRBV30 and TRBJ1-5; D is possibly TRBD1 (6 bases). Per germline, CDR1 GTSNPN and CDR2 SVGIG (reference sequence). V lost 4 bases to trimming and J lost 2 bases, with 12 bases between them. The CDR3 has 14 amino acids. This CDR3 reads CAWNSGVGNQPQHF. The CDR3 bases that were read are TGTGCCTGGAATTCAGGGGTTGGCAATCAGCCC.

This clone came up many times. The read ends 3 residues shy of where the CDR3 ends; the end is completed using the germline J gene. The chain carries TRBV5-1 and TRBJ1-2; D is perhaps TRBD1 (6 bases). Germline-derived CDR1 and CDR2 are SGHRS and YFSETQ. Trimming cost V 4 bases and J 6 bases, with 10 bases left between them. The CDR3 loop spans 12 amino acids. CDR3 bases read: TGCGCCAGCAGCACAGGGACAAATGGC. Translated, it gives CASSTGTNG. The entire CDR3 protein reads CASSTGTNGYTF.

As regards this clone: The read is 3 residues too short to cover the CDR3 end, so that end is filled in from the germline J gene. The chain is built from TRBV7-8 and TRBJ2-2; D remains unclear. The CDR3 runs to 16 residues. V lost 1 base and J lost 0, with 9 bases in between. Germline assignment: CDR1 SGHVS and CDR2 FQNEAQ. CDR3 DNA (partial): TGTGCCAGCAGCTTAGTCCGACAACCGAACACCGGGGAG. Its protein is CASSLVRQPNTGE. The whole CDR3 sequence reads CASSLVRQPNTGELFF.

This clone was seen ten or more times. The DNA ends 3 residues before the CDR3 does, and the rest of the CDR3 is filled in from the germline J gene. The chain employs TRBV29-1 and TRBJ2-7, with 9 bases matching TRBD2. The CDR3 runs to 13 residues. V lost 6 bases, J lost 5 bases, and 8 bases stayed unmatched. The germline gives CDR1 SQVTM, CDR2 ANQGSEA. CDR3 sequence reads: CSVAGGAVHEQYF. The DNA read from the CDR3 is TGCAGCGTAGCGGGAGGCGCCGTCCACGAG.

There are many counts of this clone. The read stops 3 residues short of the end of the CDR3; the missing end is completed from the germline J gene. This chain joins TRBV7-6 and TRBJ2-1; 7 bases agree with TRBD1. Trimming cost V 1 base and J 5 bases; bases outside gene matches: 8. This CDR3 comprises 16 residues. CDR1 and CDR2 from the germline V gene are SGHVS and FNYEAQ. The CDR3 DNA, read in part, is TGTGCCAGCAGCTTAGGAGGGGGCGAGATCCACAATGAG. Its translation is CASSLGGGEIHNE. The CDR3 in full is CASSLGGGEIHNEQFF.

This clone was seen at least ten times. The read ends 3 residues early relative to the CDR3; the germline J gene fills the gap. This chain connects TRBV6-1 to TRBJ2-2; TRBD1 matches 9 bases. V lost 3 bases, J lost 1 base, and 0 bases stayed unmatched. This CDR3 has 15 amino acids. Germline V gene lookup returns CDR1 MNHNS and CDR2 SASEGT. The CDR3 sequence: CASSETGGNTGELFF. The part of the CDR3 DNA that was read is TGTGCCAGCAGTGAGACAGGGGGGAACACCGGGGAG.

This clone was observed at least ten times. The read terminates 3 residues before the CDR3 end, so the remaining end is supplied by the germline J gene. The rearrangement uses TRBV14 and TRBJ2-7, with a weak D call TRBD1 (6 bases). V lost 0 bases, J lost 0 bases, and 9 bases lay in between. The CDR3 spans 15 residues. CDR1 and CDR2 (germline): SGHDN, FVKESK. The part of the CDR3 DNA that was read is TGTGCCAGCAGCCAAGATCAGGGGAGCTCCTACGAG. This encodes CASSQDQGSSYE. The CDR3 in full is CASSQDQGSSYEQYF.

This clone was recorded many times. The read is 3 residues too short to cover the CDR3 end, so that end is filled in from the germline J gene. V usage is TRBV5-8 and J usage is TRBJ1-3; D possibly corresponds to TRBD1 (6 bases). Trimming took off 0 bases at V and 2 bases at J, with 6 bases between the two ends. CDR3 length equals 14 residues. Per the germline V gene, CDR1 is SGHTS and CDR2 is YDEGEE. The sequenced CDR3 bases are TGTGCCAGCAGCTTGGACAGGGCTGGAAACACC. Translation gives CASSLDRAGNT. The whole CDR3 protein is CASSLDRAGNTIYF.

There are many counts of this clone. The read stops 3 residues short of the end of the CDR3; the missing end is completed from the germline J gene. The rearrangement uses TRBV14 and TRBJ2-7; 13 bases map to TRBD2. Germline V lookup: CDR1 SGHDN, CDR2 FVKESK. The V segment lost 6 bases and the J segment 3 bases; nucleotides outside the gene matches: 8. The CDR3 extends over 16 amino acids. The CDR3 DNA, read in part, is TGTGCCAGCAGTCCTAGGGGACTAGCGGGGATCTACGAG. This codes for CASSPRGLAGIYE. The entire CDR3 sequence reads CASSPRGLAGIYEQYF.

With respect to this clone: Sequencing ends 3 residues short of the CDR3 end; the germline J gene provides the rest. The V gene is TRBV2, the J gene TRBJ2-3, with TRBD1 identical over 8 bases. Germline CDR1 is SNHLY and CDR2 is FYNNEI. The length of the CDR3 is 14 residues. The trim removed 6 bases at V and 3 bases at J, leaving 5 bases unmatched. CDR3 DNA (partial): TGTGCCAGCAGGAAACGGGACAGGACAGATACG. Encoded protein: CASRKRDRTDT. The CDR3 reads in full as CASRKRDRTDTQYF.

This clone was recorded many times. The missing CDR3 end, 3 residues past where the read stops, is filled in from the germline J gene. The chain couples TRBV29-1 to TRBJ2-5, with TRBD2 matching over 10 bases. This CDR3 has 15 amino acids. The V and J ends lost 3 bases and 5 bases, in that order; junction bases with no gene match: 9. Germline-derived CDR1 and CDR2 are SQVTM and ANQGSEA. CDR3 residues: CSVDGVAGGRETQYF. The covered CDR3 bases are TGCAGCGTTGATGGGGTAGCGGGAGGTCGGGAGACC.

This clone was recorded many times. Read coverage stops 3 residues before the CDR3 terminus; the germline J gene supplies the remainder. Other DNA sequences in the sample encode the same CDR3. The chain couples TRBV5-6 to TRBJ1-2, with a possible D match to TRBD1 (5 bases). V lost 4 bases to trimming and J lost 4 bases, with 14 bases between them. The CDR3 is made up of 14 amino acids. The germline CDR1 and CDR2 sequences are SGHDT and YYEEEE. CDR3 bases read: TGTGCCAGCAGCCCAGGGTTTTACTCCTATGGC. It encodes CASSPGFYSYG. From start to end, the CDR3 is CASSPGFYSYGYTF.

This clone was recorded at least ten times. From the germline J gene comes the end of the CDR3, since the read stops 3 residues before it. J is TRBJ1-5 and V is TRBV30; the match to TRBD1 covers 7 bases. The CDR3 length is 14 residues. Germline-derived CDR1 and CDR2 are GTSNPN and SVGIG (reference sequence). V lost 3 bases and J lost 0; bases outside the gene matches: 2. The sequenced CDR3 bases are TGTGCCTGGAGGGGACAGAATAGCAATCAGCCC. Protein: CAWRGQNSNQP. The CDR3, in full, reads CAWRGQNSNQPQHF.